This TCR beta chain is from a study of cytomegalovirus exposure and HLA in healthy donors. The donors were part of the validation cohort of roughly 130 subjects. That cohort was separate from the first cohort, which comprised about 730 subjects. This CDR3 is built from 15 residues. Germline values: CDR1 MDHEN, CDR2 SYDVKM. V shed 5 bases and J 0 bases; nucleotides not matched to a gene: 2. TCRdb keeps only in-frame clones here, not all; method: immunoSEQ multiplex PCR. The sample has about 67,000 clones; roughly 94% are singletons. This chain links TRBV28 with TRBJ1-4; 8 bases agree with TRBD1. The receptor comes from a woman aged 18-29 years in good health and CMV-seronegative. The sample comprised PBMCs. The CDR3 DNA reads as TGTGCCAGCAGTCTACAGGGGGCAACTAATGAAAAACTGTTTTTT. Its translation: CASSLQGATNEKLFF.